A selection of T cell receptor beta chains follows, all from one sample in a study of shared clonotypes between healthy human individuals. Sequenced by immunoSEQ multiplex PCR; TCRdb stores in-frame clones only, minus some. The sample contains fewer than 1 million clones, 90% to 98% of which appear only once. The specimen was naive CD8+ T cells sorted from blood. Every receptor here comes from a young man in good health. Each CDR3 is given with its conserved first and last residue.

v_call cdr3_aa
TRBV21-1 CASSKEGRKDQPQHF
TRBV5-4 CASSRPTTEDNEQFF
TRBV5-6 CASSLAGTGLLNGYTF
TRBV7-9 CASSLRDNGNTIYF
TRBV6-5 CASSGSSYGYTF
TRBV7-9 CASSSPGTPNYGYTF
TRBV29-1 CSVEGTGAYEQYF
TRBV6-6 CASTYRPANEQFF
TRBV5-1 CASSLSVSGRSRNEQFF
TRBV18 CASSPPGQEQRFSTGELFF
TRBV7-2 CASSFGGRGADTQYF
TRBV13 CASSLGVLGLAGHGELFF
TRBV7-9 CASSISGRAVTGELFF
TRBV28 CASSLWASGMETQYF
TRBV6-1 CASSPGGQPQHF
TRBV11-2 CASSSDRTRASTDTQYF
TRBV7-9 CASSLDRDGANVLTF
TRBV6-4 CASSDRYDTQYF
TRBV9 CASSFGTSGSYEQYF
TRBV19 CASTGTSGYNEQFF
TRBV7-9 CASRAGLGADGYTF
TRBV4-3 CASSQDHDSSYEQYF
TRBV5-5 CASSLSASTGELFF
TRBV6-1 CASSFSPLNEQFF
TRBV21-1 CASSSRRTYATNEKLFF
TRBV5-3 CARTIRDRNNEQFF
TRBV19 CASSGTNSYEQYF
TRBV28 CASRLGLAKKETQYF
TRBV7-8 CASTRTQETQYF
TRBV7-9 CASSLSGGIDYEQYF
TRBV20-1 CSAGTEAFF
TRBV4-2 CASSQTRARWSTDTQYF
TRBV7-9 CASTHGFEQFF